The T cell receptor (beta chain) described here comes from a study of blood T cells in healthy people across ages. Primers used in a second PCR of roughly 6 to 11 cycles were a sample-barcoded 5' primer and a J-beta primer mix. Every single cDNA molecule received a tag from a template-switch adaptor with 12 random nucleotides. TCRdb analysed the 5' RACE reads with MiXCR anew, one entry per CDR3 protein. The table shows around 750,000 distinct CDR3 sequences, with about 53% occurring only once. V lost 4 bases to trimming and J lost 4 bases, with 12 bases between them. The CDR3 is 13 residues long. Germline CDR1 SGHRS, CDR2 YFSETQ. Each sample gave at least 6.5 million isolated PBMCs. Total RNA was isolated from each sample in quantities of at least 5.5 micrograms.

The specimen sequenced was blood. The source is a man older than 75 in good health. The genes are TRBV5-1 and TRBJ2-7; D is unresolved. For the CDR3, the DNA is TGCGCCAGCAGCGTGGACGGCGTTTACGAGCAGTACTTC. Amino acids: CASSVDGVYEQYF.